The rows below give T cell receptor beta chains drawn from one sample of a study of T cells in localized non-small cell lung cancer. Assay: immunoSEQ multiplex PCR; the TCRdb copy retains only in-frame clones and omits some. The table includes tens of thousands of clones, approximately 90% detected once. The sequencing here drew on peripheral blood, taken before any cancer treatment. The receptors shown here come from a woman aged 18 to 50 with stage III lung adenocarcinoma. Both conserved end residues are part of each CDR3. D genes are given only for firm matches. Clone size appears in some rows only: once, few, many, or a class for an expanded clone.

clone size	D gene	V gene	J gene	CDR3 DNA	CDR3 protein
-	-	TRBV5-4	TRBJ1-4	TGTGCCAGCAGCTTGGGCGGGTCGGGACACGAGGGTGAAAAACTGTTTTTT	CASSLGGSGHEGEKLFF
-	TRBD1	TRBV7-3	TRBJ2-7	TGTGCCAGCAGCCACCGGGACAGCTCCTACGAGCAGTACTTC	CASSHRDSSYEQYF
-	TRBD1	TRBV18	TRBJ2-3	TGTGCCAGCTCACTGTCCAGGGGGCAACTTAGCACAGATACGCAGTATTTT	CASSLSRGQLSTDTQYF
-	-	TRBV5-4	TRBJ2-5	TGTGCCAGCAGCCAGGGAGCCGGGGAGACCCAGTACTTC	CASSQGAGETQYF
-	-	TRBV6-1	TRBJ1-1	TGTGCCAGCAGACCGGACAGTTACACTGAAGCTTTCTTT	CASRPDSYTEAFF
-	TRBD2	TRBV19	TRBJ2-5	TGTGCCAGTAGGCCACCGGGACTAGGAGCGGAGACCCAGTACTTC	CASRPPGLGAETQYF
few	-	TRBV6-1	TRBJ2-1	TGTGCCAGCAGTGCTGAGCGATTGATTGGCGATGAGCAGTTCTTC	CASSAERLIGDEQFF
once	-	TRBV6-4	TRBJ2-3	TGTGCCAGCAGTGTGGGGGGTAGCACAGATACGCAGTATTTT	CASSVGGSTDTQYF
once	TRBD1	TRBV30	TRBJ2-1	TGTGCCTGGTCCATTAACCTACAGGGGAATCAGTTCTTC	CAWSINLQGNQFF
-	TRBD1	TRBV30	TRBJ2-5	TGTGCCTGGAGTGTAGGGACAGGGTGGGAGACCCAGTACTTC	CAWSVGTGWETQYF
-	-	TRBV6-6	TRBJ1-5	TGTGCCAGCAGGGCACAGGATTGGGAGCCCCAGCATTTT	CASRAQDWEPQHF
once	-	TRBV19	TRBJ1-1	TGTGCCAGTAGTCAGGGAAAGAACACTGAAGCTTTCTTT	CASSQGKNTEAFF
-	-	TRBV7-2	TRBJ1-3	TGTGCCAGCAGCTTAGCGGGGTCAGGGCCTGGAAACACCATATATTTT	CASSLAGSGPGNTIYF
-	-	TRBV19	TRBJ1-1	TGTGCCACCAGCCAGCTGAACACTGAAGCTTTCTTT	CATSQLNTEAFF
-	TRBD2	TRBV30	TRBJ2-1	TGTGCCTGGAGTGTAGGAGTAGCGGGGGGGCTTGAGCAGTTCTTC	CAWSVGVAGGLEQFF
-	TRBD1	TRBV13	TRBJ2-1	TGTGCCAGCAGCTTAGGCCGGGACAGCGTCCTCGATGAGCAGTTCTTC	CASSLGRDSVLDEQFF
-	-	TRBV5-1	TRBJ1-6	TGCGCCAGCAGCTCCGACATGAATTCACCCCTCCACTTT	CASSSDMNSPLHF
-	-	TRBV5-4	TRBJ2-6	TGTGCCAGCACCCCAACGACAGGTTGGTCTGGGGCCAACGTCCTGACTTTC	CASTPTTGWSGANVLTF
-	-	TRBV4-2	TRBJ1-1	TGTGCCAGCAGCCAAGCTGAGGGACAATTCACTGAAGCTTTCTTT	CASSQAEGQFTEAFF
-	TRBD1	TRBV9	TRBJ1-2	TGTGCCAGCAGCCCACAGGGGGCGAAAGGCTACACCTTC	CASSPQGAKGYTF
-	-	TRBV5-6	TRBJ2-2	TGTGCCAGCAGCCCAAGACAGGCTGTCGACGGGGAGCTGTTTTTT	CASSPRQAVDGELFF
-	-	TRBV5-4	TRBJ2-3	TGTGCCAGCAGCCCGGGGGGCAGCACAGATACGCAGTATTTT	CASSPGGSTDTQYF
-	-	TRBV9	TRBJ2-5	TGTGCCAGCAGCGTAGCTCCGGGACTCGAGGAGACCCAGTACTTC	CASSVAPGLEETQYF
-	-	TRBV6-6	TRBJ1-2	TGTGCCACCCTCGGGGGCGACTATGGCTACACCTTC	CATLGGDYGYTF
-	-	TRBV6-1	TRBJ1-5	TGTGCCAGCAGTGGATTACAGGGTAATCAGCCCCAGCATTTT	CASSGLQGNQPQHF
-	-	TRBV13	TRBJ2-1	TGTGCCAGCAGCTTACAGGGGCCCGATGAGCAGTTCTTC	CASSLQGPDEQFF
-	TRBD2	TRBV4-1	TRBJ2-1	TGCGCCAGCAGCCAAGTAGCGGGGGGAAGCTCCTACAATGAGCAGTTCTTC	CASSQVAGGSSYNEQFF
-	-	TRBV7-9	TRBJ1-5	TGTGCCAGCAGCTCCCCCCGGGGGGATCAGCCCCAGCATTTT	CASSSPRGDQPQHF
-	-	TRBV18	TRBJ1-5	TGTGCCAGCTCGGGTAGACAGGGCAATCAGCCCCAGCATTTT	CASSGRQGNQPQHF
-	TRBD1	TRBV7-9	TRBJ1-6	TGTGCCAGCAGCCTGCCGGGACAGGGGGCGGGTTCACCCCTCCACTTT	CASSLPGQGAGSPLHF
-	-	TRBV21-1	TRBJ2-7	TGTGCCAGCAGCAAAGTTGTAGAAGACTACGAGCAGTACTTC	CASSKVVEDYEQYF
-	-	TRBV9	TRBJ2-2	TGTGCCAGCAGCGTAAAGGGCGGGGAGCTGTTTTTT	CASSVKGGELFF
-	-	TRBV18	TRBJ1-1	TGTGCCAGCTCACCCCTGAGTGTGAACACTGAAGCTTTCTTT	CASSPLSVNTEAFF
-	-	TRBV9	TRBJ1-1	TGTGCCAGCAGCGTCCAGATGAACACTGAAGCTTTCTTT	CASSVQMNTEAFF
-	-	TRBV18	TRBJ1-5	TGTGCCAGCTCACCAGGCGGACAGCAGCCCCAGCATTTT	CASSPGGQQPQHF
-	TRBD1	TRBV19	TRBJ2-3	TGTGCCAGTAGTATTATCGTCTACCGGGACAGGGGGCTGGCAGATACGCAGTATTTT	CASSIIVYRDRGLADTQYF